This T cell receptor (beta chain) was recovered during a study of blood T cells in healthy people across ages (dated by TCRdb to about 2015). For context, the study as a whole: In model experiments, template switching captured roughly one uniquely barcoded TCR beta cDNA molecule for every two T cells. The donors were split into four age groups: young (average 16 years), middle-aged (39), aged (62) and long-lived (under 90). Donors of different ages were randomly distributed across sequencing lanes to avoid experimental bias. Two additional independent replicas of 1 million unique cDNA reads from the same blood draw were analyzed for two donors (one aged 18 to 30 and one aged 80 or older). Age-related changes in TCR beta repertoire diversity were measured in the study by deep sequencing normalized with unique cDNA molecular identifiers.

Receptor amplification or capture employed 5' RACE. The sequencer was an Illumina HiSeq 2500. A second about 7 to 11 cycle PCR used a sample-barcoded 5' primer and a J-beta primer mix. A template-switch 5' adaptor carrying 12 random nucleotides introduced a unique molecular identifier onto each TCR beta cDNA molecule. Each sample yielded at least 3 million CDR3-containing paired-end reads. The Mint cDNA synthesis kit, primed by a TRBC-specific oligonucleotide, was used to synthesize first-strand cDNA from all RNA. Following uracil-DNA glycosylase treatment, a first 18-cycle PCR with universal primers M1SS and BC2_uni_R was performed on all cDNA. Per the authors' processing: For normalization, 1 million high-quality reads, each with a distinct molecular identifier, were randomly selected from each sample. Instead of being binned into consensus sequences, reads that shared molecular identifiers were thrown out. CDR3 identification, clonotype clustering and error correction used MiTCR with a Q25 quality threshold and the strictest error-elimination algorithm. A nonparametric unseen species model using Euler transformation provided a lower-bound estimate of total TCR beta diversity. The public reads were quality trimmed at Q25 with fastp and then assembled into clones with MiXCR by TCRdb, keeping productive beta chains. Rows merge per CDR3 protein into single entries with the most common DNA and genes. TCRdb, not the original authors, processed these V and J calls. This sample lists 1.5 million to 2 million distinct CDR3 sequences; under 30% were detected once. About 7.7% of the sample is taken by the ten largest.

Donors were 35 to 40 systemically healthy Caucasian individuals from Russia aged roughly 6 to 90 years. Ten milliliters of peripheral blood were drawn from each donor into EDTA-treated Vacutainer tubes. Ficoll-Paque density-gradient centrifugation was used to isolate PBMCs, with at least 6 million obtained per sample. Trizol reagent was used to extract total RNA from the PBMCs, yielding at least 5.5 micrograms per sample. For every donor, an aliquot of PBMCs went through flow cytometry to measure the percentages of naive CD45RAhigh/CD27high T cells. This clonotype was picked up many times. Its antigen remains unidentified. Base qualities are not provided; no much larger clone lies one nucleotide away. V loses 2 bases, J loses 1 base, and the germline ends lie 6 bases apart. Counted from cysteine to phenylalanine, this CDR3 has 13 amino acids. The sequence is cut down to CDR3 DNA, 39 bases in frame from base 1. The germline V gene encodes CDR1 SGHRS and CDR2 YFSETQ.

Broad study findings and their caveats: Observed TCR beta diversity per million T cells fell roughly linearly with age, and a significant reduction was already apparent by age around 40. A strong correlation was found between observed TCR beta diversity and the percentage of naive T cells measured by flow cytometry. Estimates of total diversity based on one million sequenced T cells were regarded as lower bounds and as underestimates. The long-lived group showed more naive CD4+ T cells, fewer expanded clones and increased TCR diversity than the aged group, suggesting age selection. Because the CMV infection status of the donors was unknown, age-related changes in expanded clonotypes may potentially have been confounded. Since profiling was done on bulk unsorted PBMCs, naive and antigen-experienced compartments could not be conclusively compared.

The sequenced sample consisted of blood. The chain is made from TRBV5-1 and TRBJ1-1; the D segment cannot be called with confidence. The source of this sequence is a young woman in good health. The bases read TGCGCCAGCAGCTTCTCCCGGAACACTGAAGCTTTCTTT. This codes for CASSFSRNTEAFF.